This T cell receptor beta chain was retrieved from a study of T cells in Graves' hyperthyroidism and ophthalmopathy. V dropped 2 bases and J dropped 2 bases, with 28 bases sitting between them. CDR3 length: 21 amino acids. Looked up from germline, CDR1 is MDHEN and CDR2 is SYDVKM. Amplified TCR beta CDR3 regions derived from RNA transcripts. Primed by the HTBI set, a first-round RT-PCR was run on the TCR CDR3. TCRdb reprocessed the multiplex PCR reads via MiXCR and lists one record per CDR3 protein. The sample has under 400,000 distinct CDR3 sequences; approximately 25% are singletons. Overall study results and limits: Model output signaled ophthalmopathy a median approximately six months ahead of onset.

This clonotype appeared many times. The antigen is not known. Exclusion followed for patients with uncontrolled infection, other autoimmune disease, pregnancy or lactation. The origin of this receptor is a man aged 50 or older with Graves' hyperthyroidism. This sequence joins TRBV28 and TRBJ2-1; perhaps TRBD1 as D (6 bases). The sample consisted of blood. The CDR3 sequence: CASSLNRVLGLSSRPYNEQFF. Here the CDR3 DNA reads TGTGCCAGCAGTTTAAACAGGGTCCTGGGCCTATCCTCAAGACCCTACAATGAGCAGTTCTTC.